These 10 T cell receptor beta chains originate from one sample sequenced in a study of blood T cell repertoires in COVID-19. The protocol was immunoSEQ multiplex PCR, while the TCRdb copy is restricted to in-frame clones and leaves out a portion. The sample carries a few hundred thousand clones, about 92% recorded once. The sample was PBMCs or T cells enriched from blood (not recorded which). The source of these receptors is a man aged 18 to 35 who had recovered from COVID-19.

The CDR3 DNA is TGTGCCAGCAGCTTGGGGCACCGGGGTAGTGAGCAGTTCTTC. It is translated as CASSLGHRGSEQFF. This sequence joins TRBV5-6 and TRBJ2-1, with TRBD2 as a possible D gene (5 bases). Deletions cut 0 bases from V and 9 bases from J, with 13 bases between. CDR1 is SGHDT, CDR2 YYEEEE, per germline. CDR3 size: 14 residues.

The V gene is TRBV19, the J gene TRBJ1-2; 7 nucleotides align to TRBD1. Germline loops: CDR1 LNHDA, CDR2 SQIVND (reference sequence). The CDR3 has 12 residues. Trimming removed 9 bases from V and 5 bases from J; junction bases left unmatched: 6. DNA of the CDR3: TGTGCCAGCACAAGACAGGGTTATGGCTACACCTTC. Translating gives CASTRQGYGYTF.

This chain links TRBV2 with TRBJ1-1; D is unclear. Germline assignment: CDR1 SNHLY and CDR2 FYNNEI. The CDR3 consists of 12 residues. Trimming took off 7 bases at V and 7 bases at J, with 13 bases between the two ends. CDR3 region: CASKGDVGEAFF. The DNA of the CDR3 is TGTGCCAGCAAGGGAGACGTCGGTGAAGCTTTCTTT.

V and J are TRBV7-9 and TRBJ2-3; the match to TRBD2 covers 9 bases. This CDR3 contains 14 residues. The junction had 1 base not matched to a gene; V was cut back by 3 bases and J by 3 bases. Germline V gives CDR1 SEHNR, CDR2 FQNEAQ (reference sequence). CDR3 nucleotide sequence: TGTGCCAGCAGCTTTAGCGGGGGAACAGATACGCAGTATTTT. This encodes CASSFSGGTDTQYF. The full variable domain, rest sourced from reference TRBV7-9 and TRBJ2-3, is DTGVSQNPRHKITKRGQNVTFRCDPISEHNRLYWYRQTLGQGPEFLTYFQNEAQLEKSRLLSDRFSAERPKGSFSTLEIQRTEQGDSAMYLCASSFSGGTDTQYFGPGTRLTVL.

This sequence joins TRBV6-5 and TRBJ1-1; 9 nucleotides match TRBD1. The junction had 7 bases not matched to a gene; V was cut back by 5 bases and J by 6 bases. The CDR3 consists of 14 residues. CDR1 and CDR2 from the germline V gene are MNHEY and SVGAGI. CDR3 in DNA: TGTGCCAGCAGTAGGGGGACAGGGCCCGCTGAAGCTTTCTTT. Translation: CASSRGTGPAEAFF.

The chain carries TRBV24-1 and TRBJ2-5; D may be TRBD2 (5 bases). V lost 2 bases, J lost 5 bases, and 11 bases lay in between. The CDR3 totals 14 residues. The germline V gene has CDR1 KGHDR and CDR2 SFDVKD. This chain's CDR3 is CATSDYPGGETQYF. In nucleotides, the CDR3 is TGTGCCACCAGTGATTACCCAGGCGGGGAGACCCAGTACTTC.

The rearrangement links TRBV7-8 to TRBJ1-1, with D perhaps TRBD1 (5 bases). CDR3 length equals 17 residues. CDR1 and CDR2 (germline): SGHVS, FQNEAQ. V lost 5 bases and J 1 base, leaving 20 bases between the germline ends. The CDR3 DNA sequence: TGTGCCAGCAGCCAACGTTCGGCAGGGCAGAGGAACACTGAAGCTTTCTTT. Its translation: CASSQRSAGQRNTEAFF.

The chain has TRBV6-4 and TRBJ1-6, with 7 bases fitting TRBD1. Germline-derived CDR1 and CDR2 are MRHNA and SNTAGT. J gave up 6 bases and V 3 bases, and 20 bases lay outside the gene matches. The CDR3 is 20 residues long. The CDR3 spells CASSEVGVLGRGTSNSPLHF. Here the CDR3 DNA reads TGTGCCAGCAGTGAAGTTGGGGTATTGGGCAGGGGGACGAGTAATTCACCCCTCCACTTT.

The chain employs TRBV5-5 and TRBJ1-5; D gene unclear. The CDR3 runs to 13 residues. V dropped 1 base and J dropped 7 bases, with 9 bases sitting between them. Germline assignment: CDR1 SGHKS and CDR2 YYEKEE (reference sequence). CDR3 sequence (DNA): TGTGCCAGCAGCTTGTTAGCCTCCCAGCCCCAGCATTTT. As protein: CASSLLASQPQHF.

This clone appeared a few times. The J gene is TRBJ2-7, the V gene TRBV5-1, with TRBD2 as a possible D gene (6 bases). The CDR3 sequence is 16 residues long. Germline loops: CDR1 SGHRS, CDR2 YFSETQ. V shed 0 bases and J shed 2 bases, with 15 bases lying between them. The CDR3 reads CASSLAPGLGAYEQYF. In nucleotides, the CDR3 is TGCGCCAGCAGCTTGGCCCCGGGACTCGGTGCCTACGAGCAGTACTTC.